This T cell receptor beta chain stems from a study of blood T cell repertoires in COVID-19. At the level of the study: The cDNA or gDNA used as material had been derived from T cells, B-cell-depleted T cells, or PBMCs.

The germline CDR1 and CDR2 sequences are MNHEY and SMNVEV (reference sequence). V was cut by 3 bases and J by 0 bases, with 16 bases left in between. The CDR3 contains 17 residues. The protocol was immunoSEQ multiplex PCR, while the TCRdb copy is restricted to in-frame clones and leaves out a portion. The sample holds approximately 50,000 clones; just under 90% are singletons and the top ten take around 10%. The rearrangement uses TRBV27 and TRBJ2-3; D gene uncertain. This clonotype originated in a man older than 75 with active or convalescent COVID-19. The specimen was peripheral blood. In DNA, the CDR3 is TGTGCCAGCAGTTTCAGGATCCCTCGAGAAAGCACAGATACGCAGTATTTT. Translating gives CASSFRIPRESTDTQYF.